Sequencing of this TCR beta chain was carried out in a study of cytomegalovirus exposure and HLA in healthy donors. Broader study findings: With high specificity and sensitivity, the classifier reportedly diagnosed cytomegalovirus status. Accurate predictions that matched the HLA-A and HLA-B alleles of most subjects were reportedly made from TCR beta sequences.

The length of the CDR3 is 12 residues. The J segment lost 4 bases and the V segment lost 6 bases, leaving 3 bases of the junction unmatched. CDR1 is MNHNS and CDR2 is SASEGT in the germline V gene. This clone was observed once. Its target is unknown. PCR amplification relied on 60 Vbeta primers (plus 13 Jbeta primers). Some clones are missing from TCRdb's copy, which holds only in-frame ones; the method was immunoSEQ multiplex PCR. This table holds 85,000 to 100,000 clones, over 75% found once. This receptor was taken from a man aged 35 to 55 in good health and CMV-seronegative. V usage is TRBV6-1 and J usage is TRBJ2-7; 7 nucleotides line up with TRBD1. Material: PBMCs. DNA of the CDR3: TGTGCCAGCAGCGCCAGGGGGTACGAGCAGTACTTC. Translation: CASSARGYEQYF.